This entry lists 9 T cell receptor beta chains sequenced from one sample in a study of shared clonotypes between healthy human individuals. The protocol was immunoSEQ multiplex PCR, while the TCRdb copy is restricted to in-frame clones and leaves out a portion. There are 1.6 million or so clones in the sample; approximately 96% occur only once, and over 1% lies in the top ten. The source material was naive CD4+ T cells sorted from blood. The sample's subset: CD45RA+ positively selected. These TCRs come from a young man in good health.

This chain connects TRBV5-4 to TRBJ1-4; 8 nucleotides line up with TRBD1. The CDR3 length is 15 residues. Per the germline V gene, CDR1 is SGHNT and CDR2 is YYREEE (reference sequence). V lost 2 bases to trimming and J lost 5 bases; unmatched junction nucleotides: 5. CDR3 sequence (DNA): TGTGCCAGCAGCTTCGGACAGGGACCAAATGAAAAACTGTTTTTT. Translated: CASSFGQGPNEKLFF.

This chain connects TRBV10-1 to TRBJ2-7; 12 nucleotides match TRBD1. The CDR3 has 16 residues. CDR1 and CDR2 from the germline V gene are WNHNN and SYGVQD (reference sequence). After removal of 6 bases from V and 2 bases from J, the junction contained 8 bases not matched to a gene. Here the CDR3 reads CASSSGQGAIAYEQYF. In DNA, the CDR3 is TGCGCCAGCAGCTCGGGACAGGGGGCAATAGCCTACGAGCAGTACTTC.

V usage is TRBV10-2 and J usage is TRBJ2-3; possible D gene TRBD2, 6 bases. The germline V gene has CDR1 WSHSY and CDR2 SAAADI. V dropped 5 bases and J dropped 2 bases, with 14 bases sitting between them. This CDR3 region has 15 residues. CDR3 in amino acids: CASSSFGGNTDTQYF. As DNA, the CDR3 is TGCGCCAGCAGTTCGTTTGGGGGGAACACAGATACGCAGTATTTT.

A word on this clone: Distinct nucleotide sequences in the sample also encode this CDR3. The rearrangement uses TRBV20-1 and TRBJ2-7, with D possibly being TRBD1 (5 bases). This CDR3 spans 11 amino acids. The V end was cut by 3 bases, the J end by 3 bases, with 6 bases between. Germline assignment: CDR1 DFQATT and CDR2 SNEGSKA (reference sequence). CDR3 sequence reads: CSASDSYEQYF. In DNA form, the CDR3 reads TGCAGTGCTAGTGACAGCTACGAGCAGTACTTC.

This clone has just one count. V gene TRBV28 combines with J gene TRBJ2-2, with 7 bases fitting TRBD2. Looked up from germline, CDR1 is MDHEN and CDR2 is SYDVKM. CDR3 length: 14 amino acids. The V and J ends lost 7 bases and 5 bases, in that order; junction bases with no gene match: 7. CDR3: CASTRQGGTGELFF. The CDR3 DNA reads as TGTGCCAGCACCAGGCAGGGAGGGACCGGGGAGCTGTTTTTT.

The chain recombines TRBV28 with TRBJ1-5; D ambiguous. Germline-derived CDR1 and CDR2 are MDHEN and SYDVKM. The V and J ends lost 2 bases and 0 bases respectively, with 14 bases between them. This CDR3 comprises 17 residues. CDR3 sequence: CASSLPSLRYSNQPQHF. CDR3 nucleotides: TGTGCCAGCAGTTTACCGTCCCTCAGGTATAGCAATCAGCCCCAGCATTTT.

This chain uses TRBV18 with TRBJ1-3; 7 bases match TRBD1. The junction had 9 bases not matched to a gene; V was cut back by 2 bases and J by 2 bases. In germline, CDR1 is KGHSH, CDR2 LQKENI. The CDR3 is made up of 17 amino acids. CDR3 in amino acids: CASSPISQGTAGNTIYF. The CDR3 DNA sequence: TGTGCCAGCTCACCAATTTCACAGGGGACGGCTGGAAACACCATATATTTT.

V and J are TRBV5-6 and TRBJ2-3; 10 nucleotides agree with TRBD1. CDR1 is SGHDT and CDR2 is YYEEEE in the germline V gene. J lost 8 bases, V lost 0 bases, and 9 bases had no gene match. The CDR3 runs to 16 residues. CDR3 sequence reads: CASSLDYRDRGFTQYF. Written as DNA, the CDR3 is TGTGCCAGCAGCTTGGACTACCGGGACAGGGGCTTTACGCAGTATTTT. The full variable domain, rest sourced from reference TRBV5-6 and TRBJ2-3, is DAGVTQSPTHLIKTRGQQVTLRCSPKSGHDTVSWYQQALGQGPQFIFQYYEEEERQRGNFPDRFSGHQFPNYSSELNVNALLLGDSALYLCASSLDYRDRGFTQYFGPGTRLTVL.

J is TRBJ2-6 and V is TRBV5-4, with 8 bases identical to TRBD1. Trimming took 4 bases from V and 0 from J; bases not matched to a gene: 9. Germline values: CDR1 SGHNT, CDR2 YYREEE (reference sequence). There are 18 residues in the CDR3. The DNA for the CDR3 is TGTGCCAGCAGCGGCAGGGGGCGGAATTACTCTGGGGCCAACGTCCTGACTTTC. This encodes CASSGRGRNYSGANVLTF.